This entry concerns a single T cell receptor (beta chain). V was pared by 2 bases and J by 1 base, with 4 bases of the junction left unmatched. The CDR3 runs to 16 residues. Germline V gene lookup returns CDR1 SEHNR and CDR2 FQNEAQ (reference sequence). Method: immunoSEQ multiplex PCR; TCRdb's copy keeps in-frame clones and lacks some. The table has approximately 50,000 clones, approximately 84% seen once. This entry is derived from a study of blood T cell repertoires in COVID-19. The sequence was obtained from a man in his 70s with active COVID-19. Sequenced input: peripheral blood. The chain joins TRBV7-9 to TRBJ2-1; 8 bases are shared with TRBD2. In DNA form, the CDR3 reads TGTGCCAGCAGCTTATGGCTAGCGGGTTCCTACAATGAGCAGTTCTTC. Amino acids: CASSLWLAGSYNEQFF.